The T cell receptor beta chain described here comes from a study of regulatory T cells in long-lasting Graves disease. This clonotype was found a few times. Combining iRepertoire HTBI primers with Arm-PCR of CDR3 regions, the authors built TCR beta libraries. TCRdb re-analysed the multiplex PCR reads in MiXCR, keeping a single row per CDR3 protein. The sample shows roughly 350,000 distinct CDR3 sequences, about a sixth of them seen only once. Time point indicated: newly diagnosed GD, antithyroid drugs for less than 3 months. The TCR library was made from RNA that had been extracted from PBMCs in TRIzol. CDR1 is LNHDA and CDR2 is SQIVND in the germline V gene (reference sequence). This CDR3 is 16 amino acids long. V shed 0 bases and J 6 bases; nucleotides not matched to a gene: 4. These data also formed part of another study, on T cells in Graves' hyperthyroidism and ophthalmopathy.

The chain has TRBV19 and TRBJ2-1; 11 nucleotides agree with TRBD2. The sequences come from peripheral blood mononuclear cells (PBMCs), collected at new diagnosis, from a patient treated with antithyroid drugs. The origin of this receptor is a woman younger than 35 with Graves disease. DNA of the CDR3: TGTGCCAGTAGTATAGATGGAACTAGCGGGAGCAATGAGCAGTTCTTC. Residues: CASSIDGTSGSNEQFF. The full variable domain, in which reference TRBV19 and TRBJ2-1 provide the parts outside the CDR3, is DGGITQSPKYLFRKEGQNVTLSCEQNLNHDAMYWYRQDPGQGLRLIYYSQIVNDFQKGDIAEGYSVSREKKESFPLTVTSAQKNPTAFYLCASSIDGTSGSNEQFFGPGTRLTVL.